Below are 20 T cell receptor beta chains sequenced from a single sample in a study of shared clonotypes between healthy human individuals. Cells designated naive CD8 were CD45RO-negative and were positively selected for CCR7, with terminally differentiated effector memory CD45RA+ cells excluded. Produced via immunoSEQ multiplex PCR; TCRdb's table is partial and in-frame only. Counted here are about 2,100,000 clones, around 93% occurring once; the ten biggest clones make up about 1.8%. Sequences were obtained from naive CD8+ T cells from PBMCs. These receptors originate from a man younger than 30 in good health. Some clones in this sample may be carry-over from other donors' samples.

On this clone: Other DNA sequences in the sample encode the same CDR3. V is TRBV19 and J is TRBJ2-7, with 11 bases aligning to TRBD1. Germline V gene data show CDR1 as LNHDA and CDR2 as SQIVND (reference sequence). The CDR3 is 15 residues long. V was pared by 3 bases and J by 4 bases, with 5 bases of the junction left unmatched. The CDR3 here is CASSIGQGAGYEQYF. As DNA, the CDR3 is TGTGCCAGTAGTATTGGACAGGGGGCCGGGTACGAGCAGTACTTC.

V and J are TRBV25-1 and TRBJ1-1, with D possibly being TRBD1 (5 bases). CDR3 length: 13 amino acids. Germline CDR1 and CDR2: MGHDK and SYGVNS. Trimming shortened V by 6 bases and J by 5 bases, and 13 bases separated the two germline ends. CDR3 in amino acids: CASRLGGWTEAFF. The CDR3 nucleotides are TGTGCCAGCAGGCTGGGGGGGTGGACTGAAGCTTTCTTT. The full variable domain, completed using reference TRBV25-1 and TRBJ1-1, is EADIYQTPRYLVIGTGKKITLECSQTMGHDKMYWYQQDPGMELHLIHYSYGVNSTEKGDLSSESTVSRIRTEHFPLTLESARPSHTSQYLCASRLGGWTEAFFGQGTRLTVV.

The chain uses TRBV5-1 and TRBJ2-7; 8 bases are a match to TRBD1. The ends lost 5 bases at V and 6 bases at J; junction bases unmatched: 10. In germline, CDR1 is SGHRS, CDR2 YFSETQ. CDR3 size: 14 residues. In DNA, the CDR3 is TGCGCCAGCAGACACCGGACAGGGAATTTCGAGCAGTACTTC. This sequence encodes CASRHRTGNFEQYF.

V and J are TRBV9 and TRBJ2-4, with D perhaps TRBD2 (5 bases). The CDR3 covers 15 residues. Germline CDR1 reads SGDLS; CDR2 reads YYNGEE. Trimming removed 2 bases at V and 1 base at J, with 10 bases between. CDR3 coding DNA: TGTGCCAGCAGCGTGGACTTGGGTGCCAAAAACATTCAGTACTTC. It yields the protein CASSVDLGAKNIQYF.

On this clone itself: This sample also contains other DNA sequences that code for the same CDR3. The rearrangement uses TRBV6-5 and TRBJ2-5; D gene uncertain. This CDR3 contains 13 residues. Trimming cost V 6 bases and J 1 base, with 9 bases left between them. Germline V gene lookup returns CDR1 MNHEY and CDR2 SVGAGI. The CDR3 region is CASSPLPQETQYF. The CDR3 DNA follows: TGTGCCAGCAGCCCCTTACCCCAAGAGACCCAGTACTTC.

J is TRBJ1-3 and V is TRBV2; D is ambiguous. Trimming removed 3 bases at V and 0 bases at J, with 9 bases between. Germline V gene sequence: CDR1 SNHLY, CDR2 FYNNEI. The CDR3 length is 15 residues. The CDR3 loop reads CASSDLSSSGNTIYF. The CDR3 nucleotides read TGTGCCAGCAGTGATCTGTCGAGCTCTGGAAACACCATATATTTT.

CDR3 residues: CASSLVLGQHLGGYTF. The DNA for the CDR3 is TGTGCCAGCAGCTTAGTGTTAGGGCAGCATCTCGGGGGCTACACCTTC. The chain carries TRBV7-9 and TRBJ1-2; D is unresolved. Per germline, CDR1 SEHNR and CDR2 FQNEAQ (reference sequence). V was shortened by 1 base and J by 8 bases, with 20 bases between the two germline ends. The CDR3 totals 16 residues.

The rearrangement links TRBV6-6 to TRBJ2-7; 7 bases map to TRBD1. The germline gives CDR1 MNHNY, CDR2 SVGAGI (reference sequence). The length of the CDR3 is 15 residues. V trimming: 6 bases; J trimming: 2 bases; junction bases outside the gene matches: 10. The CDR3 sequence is CASRTNRDRAYEQYF. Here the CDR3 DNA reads TGTGCCAGCAGGACTAACCGGGACAGAGCCTACGAGCAGTACTTC.

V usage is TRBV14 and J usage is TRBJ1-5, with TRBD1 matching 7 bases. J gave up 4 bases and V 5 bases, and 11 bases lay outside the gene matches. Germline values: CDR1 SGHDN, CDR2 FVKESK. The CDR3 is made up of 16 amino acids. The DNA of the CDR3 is TGTGCCAGCAGCTCACCGGGACAGCCTTTTAATCAGCCCCAGCATTTT. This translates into CASSSPGQPFNQPQHF. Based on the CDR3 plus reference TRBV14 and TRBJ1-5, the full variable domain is EAGVTQFPSHSVIEKGQTVTLRCDPISGHDNLYWYRRVMGKEIKFLLHFVKESKQDESGMPNNRFLAERTGGTYSTLKVQPAELEDSGVYFCASSSPGQPFNQPQHFGDGTRLSIL.

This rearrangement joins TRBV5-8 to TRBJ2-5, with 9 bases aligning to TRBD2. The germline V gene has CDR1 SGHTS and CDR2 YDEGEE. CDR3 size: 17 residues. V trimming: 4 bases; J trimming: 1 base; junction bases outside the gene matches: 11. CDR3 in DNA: TGTGCCAGCAGCCCCGGGGCTAGCGGGACGACCCAAGAGACCCAGTACTTC. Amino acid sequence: CASSPGASGTTQETQYF.

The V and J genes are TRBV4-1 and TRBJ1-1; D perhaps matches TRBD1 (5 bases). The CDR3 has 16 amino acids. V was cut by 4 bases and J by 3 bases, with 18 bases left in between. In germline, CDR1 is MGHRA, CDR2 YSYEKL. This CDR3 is CASSPSPGWSDTEAFF. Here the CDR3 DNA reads TGCGCCAGCAGCCCATCGCCAGGGTGGTCGGACACTGAAGCTTTCTTT.

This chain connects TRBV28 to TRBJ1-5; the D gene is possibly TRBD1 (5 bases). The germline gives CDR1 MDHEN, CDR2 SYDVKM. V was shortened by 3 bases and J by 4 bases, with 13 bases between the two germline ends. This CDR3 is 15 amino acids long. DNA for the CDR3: TGTGCCAGCAGTTTCCCCGGGACCTCTAATCAGCCCCAGCATTTT. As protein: CASSFPGTSNQPQHF. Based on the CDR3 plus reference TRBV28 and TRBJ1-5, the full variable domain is DVKVTQSSRYLVKRTGEKVFLECVQDMDHENMFWYRQDPGLGLRLIYFSYDVKMKEKGDIPEGYSVSREKKERFSLILESASTNQTSMYLCASSFPGTSNQPQHFGDGTRLSIL.

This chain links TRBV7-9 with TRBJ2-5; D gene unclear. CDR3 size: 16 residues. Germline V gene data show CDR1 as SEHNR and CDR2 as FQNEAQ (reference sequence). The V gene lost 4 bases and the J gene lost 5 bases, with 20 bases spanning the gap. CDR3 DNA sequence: TGTGCCAGCAGCTCCATTTTCCAGCCCGGACCGGAGACCCAGTACTTC. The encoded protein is CASSSIFQPGPETQYF.

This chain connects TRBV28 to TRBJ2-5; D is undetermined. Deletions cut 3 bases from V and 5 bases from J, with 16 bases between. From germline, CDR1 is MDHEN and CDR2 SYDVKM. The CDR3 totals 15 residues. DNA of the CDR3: TGTGCCAGCAGTTTTCCGGGTCCGGGCTATGAGACCCAGTACTTC. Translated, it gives CASSFPGPGYETQYF.

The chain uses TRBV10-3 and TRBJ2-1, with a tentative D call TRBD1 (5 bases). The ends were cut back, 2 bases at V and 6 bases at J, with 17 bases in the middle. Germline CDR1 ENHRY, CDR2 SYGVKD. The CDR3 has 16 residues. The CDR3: CAISEPTVSVSNEQFF. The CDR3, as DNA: TGTGCCATCAGTGAGCCGACAGTTTCAGTATCCAATGAGCAGTTCTTC.

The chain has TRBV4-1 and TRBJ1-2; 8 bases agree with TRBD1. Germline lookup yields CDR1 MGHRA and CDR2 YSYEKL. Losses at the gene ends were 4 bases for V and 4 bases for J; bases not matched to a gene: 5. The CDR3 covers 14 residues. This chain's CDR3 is CASSPRQGIYGYTF. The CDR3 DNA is TGCGCCAGCAGCCCGCGACAGGGGATCTATGGCTACACCTTC.

The CDR3 is CASSQSGGPQETQYF. For the CDR3, the DNA is TGCGCCAGCAGCCAAAGCGGGGGCCCCCAAGAGACCCAGTACTTC. The rearrangement uses TRBV5-1 and TRBJ2-5, with TRBD2 identical over 8 bases. This CDR3 is built from 15 residues. Germline V CDR1 and CDR2: SGHRS, YFSETQ. V shed 4 bases and J 1 base; nucleotides not matched to a gene: 6.

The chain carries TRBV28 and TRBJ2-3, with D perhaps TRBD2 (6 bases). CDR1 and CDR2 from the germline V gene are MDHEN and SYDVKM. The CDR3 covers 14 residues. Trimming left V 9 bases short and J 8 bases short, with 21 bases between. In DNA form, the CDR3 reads TGTGCCAGTACCCTGACGGGGGAGCAGGGTACGCAGTATTTT. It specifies CASTLTGEQGTQYF.

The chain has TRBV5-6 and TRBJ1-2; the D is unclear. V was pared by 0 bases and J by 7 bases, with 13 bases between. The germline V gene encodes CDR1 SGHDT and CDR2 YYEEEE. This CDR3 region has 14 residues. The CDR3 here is CASSLGARHGGYTF. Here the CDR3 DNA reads TGTGCCAGCAGCTTGGGGGCCAGACACGGTGGCTACACCTTC.

In DNA form, the CDR3 reads TGTGCCAGCAGTCCTCGGGGGTCCAGGTACAATGAGCAGTTCTTC. It is translated as CASSPRGSRYNEQFF. This chain joins TRBV27 and TRBJ2-1, with D tentatively TRBD2 (6 bases). Germline CDR1 and CDR2: MNHEY and SMNVEV (reference sequence). V lost 5 bases to trimming and J lost 4 bases, with 15 bases between them. There are 15 residues in the CDR3.